The T cell receptor beta chain described here comes from a study of CD8+ T cells in alopecia areata (dated by TCRdb to 2017 to 2018). About the investigation overall: Treated patients were enrolled in an open-label pilot trial of oral tofacitinib, 5 to 10 mg twice daily, for moderate-to-severe alopecia areata. Patients stayed on tofacitinib for 6 to 18 months and then had 6 months of follow-up off drug so that delayed response and recurrence could be assessed. The SALT score, which quantifies the percentage of affected scalp surface area, was used to measure disease severity in treated patients. In both human patients and the C3H/HeJ mouse model, the study applied high-throughput TCRbeta sequencing to look at T cell clonal expansion in alopecia areata. On the human side, TCRbeta sequencing was run on scalp tissue and on sorted CD4+ and CD8+ peripheral blood T cells from healthy controls and from alopecia areata patients with either patchy or totalis/universalis disease. Biopsies were taken from tofacitinib-treated patients at baseline and again at 4 and 24 weeks into treatment, and several of those patients also had a later scalp biopsy. Clonality in the scalp was compared among normal scalp (n=4), patchy alopecia areata scalp (n=8), and alopecia totalis/universalis scalp (n=8). RNA was obtained with the PAXgene miRNA kit for fixed scalp, the miRNeasy kit for PBMCs, and the RNeasy kit for mouse skin. TCRbeta CDR3 regions were amplified by immunoSEQ multiplex PCR using 35 Vbeta forward and 13 Jbeta reverse primers.

In light of the paper, this sample's time point label describes: less than five weeks on oral tofacitinib. The treatment or condition label on this specimen signifies: oral pan-JAK inhibitor, 5-10 mg twice daily. Peripheral blood and lesional scalp punch biopsies were obtained from patients with alopecia areata. PBMCs were isolated by density centrifugation and stained for CD3, CD4 and CD8, after which CD4+ and CD8+ T cells were sorted on a FACSAria. The paper's findings and limits, for the study overall: Scalp clonality and the number of expanded CD8+ clones among the top 100 scalp clones were significantly decreased by tofacitinib. Because the treated cohort was small and had just a single nonresponder, larger studies are needed to establish links between baseline CD8+ expansion and response. Resident alphabeta T cells in normal human skin are also sequenced, complicating scalp TCR repertoire analysis, unlike mouse skin dominated by gammadelta T cells. TCR sequences shared between patients were less clear than in mice, possibly partly because of HLA diversity in the patient population. Compared with normal scalp, lesional scalp, particularly in alopecia totalis/universalis, had higher clonality and more expanded CD8+ clones, which suggests antigenic drive. Many expanded lesional clones persisted in scalp and blood during tofacitinib treatment, which may partly explain relapse after stopping treatment.

To note about this clone: What this receptor recognizes is not known. No base quality values were provided; no much bigger clone lies one nucleotide off.

Libraries came from the immunoSEQ multiplex PCR assay. RNA was extracted from all samples and reverse transcribed into cDNA, which served as template for TCR sequencing. SuperScript III was used for first-strand cDNA synthesis, primed with a 2:1 mix of oligo-dT and random hexamers. A synthetic immune receptor repertoire was used to gauge amplification bias, and whatever bias remained was removed computationally. The published analysis was carried out like this. After raw reads were preprocessed to remove errors, the CDR3 was defined following IMGT conventions as running from the conserved cysteine to phenylalanine. Clonality was computed by normalizing Shannon entropy by log2 of the number of productive unique TCRs and subtracting the result from 1. Whether each scalp clone was CD4 or CD8 was inferred by checking scalp TCRbeta sequences against the CD4 and CD8 repertoires from sorted blood. TCRdb limited this immuneACCESS table to in-frame rearrangements with V and J called. A share of clones is missing; checked studies link under half to unresolved V genes, and the rest is unexplained. The V and J calls and the clone size are those of that table, but D and trimming were determined from the DNA. In this sample the table shows over 200,000 clones, roughly 64% of which occur a single time. 4% to 4.5% of the sample comes from the top ten.

Between the V and J ends, shortened by 2 bases and 0 bases respectively, the junction contains 9 bases. From the cysteine through the phenylalanine, the CDR3 covers 15 amino acids. Kept here is only the CDR3 DNA, which spans 45 bases and is read in frame from base 1. Taken from the germline V gene, the CDR1 and CDR2 loops are SGHTA and FQGNSA. The TCR comes from a human donor with alopecia areata. The sequencing used CD4+ T cells sorted from blood, collected at week 4, from a patient treated with tofacitinib. The sequence links TRBV7-2 to TRBJ2-3, with no confident D gene call. The CDR3 loop reads CASSLLTGSTDTQYF. The DNA reads as follows: TGTGCCAGCAGCTTATTGACTGGTAGCACAGATACGCAGTATTTT.